Included here is one TCR beta chain sequence, with context. One end of the junction fails to match germline, which may point to a read error. The source of the blood RNA was unsorted whole blood, and germline DNA was extracted as well. Production of TCR beta cDNA used 400 to 600 ng total RNA together with a constant-region primer. Each TCR beta library was derived from three nested multiplex PCR rounds that employed slightly modified ARM-PCR. Two initial PCR rounds of about 10 cycles each paired TRBV1-TRBV30 forward primers with a C-beta reverse primer. TCRdb reprocessed the multiplex PCR reads via MiXCR and lists one record per CDR3 protein. The sample lists about 180,000 distinct CDR3 sequences; approximately 60% were seen once. The data derive from a study of tumor-infiltrating lymphocytes in primary liver carcinoma. CDR1 SGHAT and CDR2 FQNNGV come from the germline V gene. The length of the CDR3 is 13 residues.

The source material was peripheral blood. The clonotype comes from a man aged 35-49 years with primary liver carcinoma and hepatitis B virus infection. The chain recombines TRBV11-2 with TRBJ2-1; no firm D call. The CDR3 loop is CASSPGAYNKQFF. The CDR3 bases are TGTGCCAGCAGTCCCGGCGCCTACAATAAGCAGTTCTTC. The whole variable domain, filled in from reference TRBV11-2 and TRBJ2-1, reads EAGVAQSPRYKIIEKRQSVAFWCNPISGHATLYWYQQILGQGPKLLIQFQNNGVVDDSQLPKDRFSAERLKGVDSTLKIQPAKLEDSAVYLCASSPGAYNKQFFGPGTRLTVL.